The 30 T cell receptor beta chains reported below all come from one sample, sequenced in a study of shared clonotypes between healthy human individuals. Positive CCR7 selection of CD45RO-negative cells yielded the naive CD8 cells, and terminally differentiated effector memory CD45RA+ cells were excluded. The method was immunoSEQ multiplex PCR; TCRdb's version includes in-frame clones alone and lacks a portion of them. The sample records about 2.2 million clones, 80% to 95% being singletons. The specimen sequenced was naive CD8+ T cells from PBMCs. The receptors derive from a man younger than 30 in good health. Some clones in this sample may be carry-over from other donors' samples.

The chain joins TRBV11-2 to TRBJ2-6, with 10 bases fitting TRBD1. The ends lost 3 bases at V and 2 bases at J; junction bases unmatched: 4. Germline V gene sequence: CDR1 SGHAT, CDR2 FQNNGV. The CDR3 covers 17 residues. The DNA for the CDR3 is TGTGCCAGCAGCTTGGACAGGGGGAGCCCTGGGGCCAACGTCCTGACTTTC. Translated: CASSLDRGSPGANVLTF.

The chain is built from TRBV9 and TRBJ2-7, with 8 bases fitting TRBD2. The ends lost 3 bases at V and 2 bases at J; junction bases unmatched: 4. CDR3 length: 14 residues. CDR1 is SGDLS and CDR2 is YYNGEE in the germline V gene. Here the CDR3 DNA reads TGTGCCAGCAGCGATAGCGGGGCAGCCTACGAGCAGTACTTC. Encoded protein: CASSDSGAAYEQYF. The complete variable domain, with remaining parts taken from reference TRBV9 and TRBJ2-7, reads DSGVTQTPKHLITATGQRVTLRCSPRSGDLSVYWYQQSLDQGLQFLIQYYNGEERAKGNILERFSAQQFPDLHSELNLSSLELGDSALYFCASSDSGAAYEQYFGPGTRLTVT.

The genes are TRBV10-3 and TRBJ2-1; TRBD1 is a possible D gene (6 bases). V lost 8 bases and J 6 bases, leaving 17 bases between the germline ends. The CDR3 sequence is 14 residues long. Germline V gives CDR1 ENHRY, CDR2 SYGVKD. CDR3 protein: CAIGQSVSANEQFF. For the CDR3, the DNA is TGTGCCATCGGACAGTCCGTGTCGGCCAATGAGCAGTTCTTC.

Regarding this clone: Other DNA sequences of this sample code for an identical CDR3. The chain is built from TRBV12-5 and TRBJ2-5, with unresolved D. The CDR3 covers 13 residues. Germline lookup yields CDR1 LGHNT and CDR2 FRNRAP. Trimming pared 0 bases from V and 5 bases from J, leaving 7 bases between. Here the CDR3 reads CASGLVLGETQYF. DNA of the CDR3: TGTGCTAGTGGTTTGGTACTGGGGGAGACCCAGTACTTC.

The rearrangement uses TRBV9 and TRBJ2-6, with 11 bases lining up with TRBD1. Germline CDR1 and CDR2: SGDLS and YYNGEE. Germline trimming cut 0 bases from V and 0 bases from J; bases unmatched to any gene: 8. CDR3 length: 20 residues. Written as DNA, the CDR3 is TGTGCCAGCAGCGTAGCTCCAGGGACAGGGGGGGTCTCTGGGGCCAACGTCCTGACTTTC. It codes for CASSVAPGTGGVSGANVLTF.

Concerning this clone: In the same sample, other DNA sequences code for this CDR3. This chain connects TRBV5-6 to TRBJ1-4; unclear D gene. Germline loops: CDR1 SGHDT, CDR2 YYEEEE. This CDR3 spans 14 amino acids. V lost 0 bases and J 4 bases, leaving 7 bases between the germline ends. Here the CDR3 reads CASSLGGYNEKLFF. The CDR3 DNA reads TGTGCCAGCAGCTTGGGCGGCTATAATGAAAAACTGTTTTTT.

V gene TRBV19 combines with J gene TRBJ2-7; D not resolved. This CDR3 region has 13 residues. Per germline, CDR1 LNHDA and CDR2 SQIVND (reference sequence). Trimming left V 5 bases short and J 2 bases short, with 10 bases between. This CDR3 is CASSGALPYEQYF. CDR3 DNA sequence: TGTGCCAGTAGTGGAGCCCTACCCTACGAGCAGTACTTC. Variable domain in full (rest from reference TRBV19 and TRBJ2-7): DGGITQSPKYLFRKEGQNVTLSCEQNLNHDAMYWYRQDPGQGLRLIYYSQIVNDFQKGDIAEGYSVSREKKESFPLTVTSAQKNPTAFYLCASSGALPYEQYFGPGTRLTVT.

CDR3: CASRPSGPGELFF. CDR3 bases: TGTGCCAGCAGGCCCTCCGGTCCCGGGGAGCTGTTTTTT. The chain employs TRBV27 and TRBJ2-2; D is undetermined. The V and J ends lost 6 bases and 6 bases respectively, with 11 bases between them. The CDR3 has 13 residues. Germline assignment: CDR1 MNHEY and CDR2 SMNVEV (reference sequence).

The rearrangement uses TRBV18 and TRBJ2-7; possibly TRBD2 for D (6 bases). Per germline, CDR1 KGHSH and CDR2 LQKENI. Between the trimmed V and J ends, which lost 2 bases and 4 bases, there was a span of 12 bases. The CDR3 contains 14 residues. The CDR3 coding sequence is TGTGCCAGCTCACCAACGGGAGTGAGGTACGAGCAGTACTTC. Translation gives CASSPTGVRYEQYF.

The rearrangement joins TRBV27 to TRBJ1-1; D might be TRBD1 (6 bases). The CDR3 totals 15 residues. Per germline, CDR1 MNHEY and CDR2 SMNVEV (reference sequence). Trimming shortened V by 4 bases and J by 0 bases, and 12 bases separated the two germline ends. The CDR3 reads CASSSDGDMNTEAFF. CDR3 nucleotides: TGTGCCAGCAGTTCTGATGGGGACATGAACACTGAAGCTTTCTTT.

CDR3: CASSLPKETDTQYF. The DNA of the CDR3 is TGTGCCAGCAGCTTACCTAAGGAGACAGATACGCAGTATTTT. The rearrangement links TRBV7-9 to TRBJ2-3; no reliable D call. The CDR3 covers 14 residues. Germline V gene lookup returns CDR1 SEHNR and CDR2 FQNEAQ (reference sequence). Trimming took 2 bases from V and 3 from J, leaving 9 bases between them.

The chain is built from TRBV27 and TRBJ2-1; D is perhaps TRBD2 (6 bases). This CDR3 contains 15 residues. V shed 5 bases and J shed 8 bases, with 19 bases lying between them. Germline V CDR1 and CDR2: MNHEY, SMNVEV (reference sequence). The CDR3 DNA reads TGTGCCAGCAGTCCCCTAGCAGGAGGGCCACATGAGCAGTTCTTC. Its translation: CASSPLAGGPHEQFF.

This clone has a handful of counts. The chain carries TRBV4-1 and TRBJ2-2, with 7 bases fitting TRBD2. Germline V gene data show CDR1 as MGHRA and CDR2 as YSYEKL. V gave up 1 base and J gave up 4 bases; unmatched junction bases: 6. The length of the CDR3 is 16 residues. CDR3 nucleotides: TGCGCCAGCAGCCAAGTGGGCGGGAGATCCACCGGGGAGCTGTTTTTT. Its protein is CASSQVGGRSTGELFF.

The chain couples TRBV7-6 to TRBJ2-1; 8 bases agree with TRBD1. V was pared by 5 bases and J by 4 bases, with 7 bases of the junction left unmatched. The CDR3 contains 15 residues. In germline, CDR1 is SGHVS, CDR2 FNYEAQ. The DNA of the CDR3 is TGTGCCAGCAGCGGCCGGGACAGGCCTTACAATGAGCAGTTCTTC. Its protein is CASSGRDRPYNEQFF.

With regard to this clone: This specimen includes other DNA sequences encoding the same CDR3. The V and J genes are TRBV5-6 and TRBJ2-7; unclear D gene. The CDR3 covers 13 residues. In germline, CDR1 is SGHDT, CDR2 YYEEEE. V was shortened by 0 bases and J by 1 base, with 5 bases between the two germline ends. The CDR3: CASSLEASYEQYF. DNA for the CDR3: TGTGCCAGCAGCTTGGAGGCATCCTACGAGCAGTACTTC.

The V and J genes are TRBV28 and TRBJ2-7; tentatively, D is TRBD2 (6 bases). In germline, CDR1 is MDHEN, CDR2 SYDVKM. The CDR3 runs 13 residues. V was trimmed by 6 bases and J by 0 bases, leaving 9 bases between them. CDR3 residues: CASRHGGSYEQYF. The CDR3, as DNA: TGTGCCAGCAGACACGGGGGCTCCTACGAGCAGTACTTC.

The chain couples TRBV29-1 to TRBJ2-5, with TRBD1 matching over 7 bases. The CDR3 has 14 residues. Germline CDR1 reads SQVTM; CDR2 reads ANQGSEA. The V segment lost 0 bases and the J segment 5 bases; nucleotides outside the gene matches: 6. This chain's CDR3 is CSVEERGLGETQYF. The CDR3 DNA reads as TGCAGCGTTGAAGAAAGGGGGCTCGGGGAGACCCAGTACTTC. Variable domain in full (rest from reference TRBV29-1 and TRBJ2-5): SAVISQKPSRDICQRGTSLTIQCQVDSQVTMMFWYRQQPGQSLTLIATANQGSEATYESGFVIDKFPISRPNLTFSTLTVSNMSPEDSSIYLCSVEERGLGETQYFGPGTRLLVL.

V usage is TRBV15 and J usage is TRBJ2-3, with 11 bases lining up with TRBD1. Germline CDR1 and CDR2: LNHNV and YYDKDF (reference sequence). V lost 4 bases and J lost 5; bases outside the gene matches: 2. This CDR3 region has 14 residues. The CDR3 bases are TGTGCCACCAGCATTGGGACAGGGGGAGATACGCAGTATTTT. Amino acid sequence: CATSIGTGGDTQYF.

This sequence joins TRBV7-3 and TRBJ2-1; possibly TRBD2 for D (6 bases). The CDR3 length is 15 residues. The germline V and J ends were trimmed by 5 bases and 4 bases, with 15 bases remaining between them. The germline gives CDR1 SGHTA, CDR2 FQGTGA. CDR3 loop: CASSPTKDYYNEQFF. In nucleotides, the CDR3 is TGTGCCAGCAGCCCCACCAAGGACTATTACAATGAGCAGTTCTTC.

The chain has TRBV7-8 and TRBJ2-5; weak D call: TRBD2 (6 bases). CDR3 size: 16 residues. V lost 3 bases to trimming and J lost 4 bases, with 18 bases between them. The V gene's germline CDR1 is SGHVS and CDR2 FQNEAQ. The CDR3 region has the DNA TGTGCCAGCAGCTTGGCGGGACCTGCCTGGGTAGAGACCCAGTACTTC. Its translation is CASSLAGPAWVETQYF.

The genes are TRBV7-9 and TRBJ2-7; 10 bases fit TRBD1. CDR1 and CDR2 (germline): SEHNR, FQNEAQ (reference sequence). This CDR3 is 16 amino acids long. Trimming took 6 bases from V and 2 from J; bases not matched to a gene: 10. The CDR3 is CASRATSGTGAYEQYF. CDR3 bases: TGTGCCAGCAGAGCAACCTCCGGGACAGGGGCCTACGAGCAGTACTTC.

The chain uses TRBV11-2 and TRBJ2-1; 7 bases agree with TRBD2. Germline CDR1 and CDR2: SGHAT and FQNNGV. Germline trimming cut 2 bases from V and 6 bases from J; bases unmatched to any gene: 7. CDR3 length equals 15 residues. In DNA form, the CDR3 reads TGTGCCAGCAGCTTACCTACGGGAGGTCCCAATGAGCAGTTCTTC. Its protein is CASSLPTGGPNEQFF.

This clone came up a few times. The chain joins TRBV19 to TRBJ2-2; the D gene is possibly TRBD1 (6 bases). This CDR3 is 15 amino acids long. Germline V gene lookup returns CDR1 LNHDA and CDR2 SQIVND (reference sequence). The V gene lost 1 base and the J gene lost 6 bases, with 12 bases spanning the gap. The CDR3 sequence: CASSIVGGHAGELFF. Here the CDR3 DNA reads TGTGCCAGTAGTATAGTTGGGGGACACGCCGGGGAGCTGTTTTTT.

The chain combines TRBV7-6 with TRBJ2-7; D remains unclear. Germline lookup yields CDR1 SGHVS and CDR2 FNYEAQ. The CDR3 has 15 amino acids. V shed 1 base and J shed 6 bases, with 16 bases lying between them. CDR3 amino acids: CASSLEPSVFGEQYF. In nucleotides, the CDR3 is TGTGCCAGCAGCTTAGAGCCTTCGGTCTTTGGCGAGCAGTACTTC.

Only one count was recorded for this clone. The chain couples TRBV28 to TRBJ2-7; the D is unclear. The V gene lost 4 bases and the J gene lost 5 bases, with 18 bases spanning the gap. The germline gives CDR1 MDHEN, CDR2 SYDVKM. The CDR3 covers 15 residues. This CDR3 is CASSSPLLLVHEQYF. In nucleotides, the CDR3 is TGTGCCAGCAGTTCTCCACTCCTCCTCGTCCACGAGCAGTACTTC.

The chain recombines TRBV6-5 with TRBJ2-2; no definite D call. Germline V gene data show CDR1 as MNHEY and CDR2 as SVGAGI. The CDR3 contains 16 residues. With 2 bases removed from V and 2 bases from J, the gap between germline ends came to 12 bases. CDR3 nucleotides: TGTGCCAGCAGTTACAGGTCAGGTGTAAACACCGGGGAGCTGTTTTTT. This sequence encodes CASSYRSGVNTGELFF.

V usage is TRBV7-9 and J usage is TRBJ2-7; tentatively, D is TRBD2 (5 bases). Per germline, CDR1 SEHNR and CDR2 FQNEAQ (reference sequence). Trimming stripped 5 bases from V and 0 bases from J, with 11 bases between. CDR3 size: 14 residues. CDR3 DNA sequence: TGTGCCAGCAGCCGAAGCGGAAACTCCTACGAGCAGTACTTC. Encoded protein: CASSRSGNSYEQYF.

J is TRBJ2-3 and V is TRBV7-2; 8 bases align to TRBD2. In germline, CDR1 is SGHTA, CDR2 FQGNSA. CDR3 length: 16 residues. The V gene end was trimmed by 5 bases and the J gene end by 6 bases; junction bases not matched to a gene: 13. The CDR3 loop reads CASSDPSSGRFDTQYF. The CDR3 region has the DNA TGTGCCAGCAGCGACCCTTCCAGCGGGAGATTCGATACGCAGTATTTT. The entire variable domain, with the rest obtained from reference TRBV7-2 and TRBJ2-3, is as follows: GAGVSQSPSNKVTEKGKDVELRCDPISGHTALYWYRQSLGQGLEFLIYFQGNSAPDKSGLPSDRFSAERTGGSVSTLTIQRTQQEDSAVYLCASSDPSSGRFDTQYFGPGTRLTVL.

A word on this clone: This sample also contains other DNA sequences that code for the same CDR3. The genes are TRBV15 and TRBJ2-7, with D hard to call. Germline V gene lookup returns CDR1 LNHNV and CDR2 YYDKDF (reference sequence). V lost 1 base and J lost 4, with 5 bases in between. The CDR3 runs 12 residues. CDR3 loop: CATSRGDYEQYF. The CDR3 DNA follows: TGTGCCACCAGCAGAGGAGATTACGAGCAGTACTTC.

V and J are TRBV28 and TRBJ2-7; TRBD1 might be the D (5 bases). Trimming took off 6 bases at V and 6 bases at J, with 18 bases between the two ends. CDR3 length equals 14 residues. In germline, CDR1 is MDHEN, CDR2 SYDVKM. CDR3 sequence (DNA): TGTGCCAGCAGCGGCACAGGAGTTGGGTTCGAGCAGTACTTC. Translating gives CASSGTGVGFEQYF. Supplemented by reference TRBV28 and TRBJ2-7, the full variable domain reads DVKVTQSSRYLVKRTGEKVFLECVQDMDHENMFWYRQDPGLGLRLIYFSYDVKMKEKGDIPEGYSVSREKKERFSLILESASTNQTSMYLCASSGTGVGFEQYFGPGTRLTVT.